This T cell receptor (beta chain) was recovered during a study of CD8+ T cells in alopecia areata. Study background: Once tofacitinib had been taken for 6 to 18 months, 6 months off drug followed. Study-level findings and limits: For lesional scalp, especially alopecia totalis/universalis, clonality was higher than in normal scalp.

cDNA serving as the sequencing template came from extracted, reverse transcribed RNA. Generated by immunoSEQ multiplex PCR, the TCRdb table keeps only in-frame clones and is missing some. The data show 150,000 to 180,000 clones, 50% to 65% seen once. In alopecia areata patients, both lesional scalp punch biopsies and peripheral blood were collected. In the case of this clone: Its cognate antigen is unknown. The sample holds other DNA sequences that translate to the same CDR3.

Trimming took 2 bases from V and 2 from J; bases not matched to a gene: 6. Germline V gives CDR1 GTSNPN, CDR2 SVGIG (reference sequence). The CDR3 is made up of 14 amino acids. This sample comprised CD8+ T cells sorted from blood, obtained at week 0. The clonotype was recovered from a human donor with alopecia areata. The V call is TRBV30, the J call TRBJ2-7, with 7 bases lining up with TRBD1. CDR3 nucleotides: TGTGCCTGGAGTCTCGGGCAGGGGGCCTACGAGCAGTACTTC. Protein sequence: CAWSLGQGAYEQYF. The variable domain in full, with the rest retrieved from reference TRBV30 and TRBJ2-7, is SQTIHQWPATLVQPVGSPLSLECTVEGTSNPNLYWYRQAAGRGLQLLFYSVGIGQISSEVPQNLSASRPQDRQFILSSKKLLLSDSGFYLCAWSLGQGAYEQYFGPGTRLTVT.